These T cell receptor beta chains were read from a single sample in a study of T cell repertoires in cytomegalovirus infection. MiXCR, run by TCRdb on the reads, gives a single entry per CDR3 protein. Altogether around 360,000 distinct CDR3 sequences are present, roughly 36% being singletons, with the ten largest covering about 14%. Their recognized antigens are unknown. The sequencing used cultured PBMCs, collected from culture after CMV antigen stimulation. Receptor source: a human donor in good health (CMV status not recorded). Some clones in this sample may be carry-over from other donors' samples. CDR3s include the opening cysteine and the closing phenylalanine or tryptophan. D genes are given only for firm matches. Size is omitted from some rows. Given values are once, few, many or a class for expanded clones.

j_gene: TRBJ2-1; abundance: few; v_gene: TRBV5-1; d_gene: TRBD1; CDR3nt: TGCGCCAGCAGAACTGACAGGGCCCACAATGAGCAGTTCTTC; CDR3aa: CASRTDRAHNEQFF
j_gene: TRBJ2-7; abundance: -; v_gene: TRBV4-2; d_gene: TRBD1; CDR3nt: TGTGCCAGCAGCCAAGTTTCATTTCGGAGGACAGGGATGAACGAGCAGTACTTC; CDR3aa: CASSQVSFRRTGMNEQYF
j_gene: TRBJ2-5; abundance: many; v_gene: TRBV7-2; d_gene: TRBD2; CDR3nt: TGTGCCAGCAGCTTACGAATAGGAGTAGCGGGAGGGGGCGAGACCCAGTACTTC; CDR3aa: CASSLRIGVAGGGETQYF
j_gene: TRBJ2-1; abundance: few; v_gene: TRBV7-2; d_gene: -; CDR3nt: TGTGCCAGCAGTCCAGACCGGGGGCGGTACAATGAGCAGTTCTTC; CDR3aa: CASSPDRGRYNEQFF
j_gene: TRBJ2-7; abundance: once; v_gene: TRBV24-1; d_gene: -; CDR3nt: TGTGCCACCAGTGATCCTGGGACTCCGGTGCTGTACTTC; CDR3aa: CATSDPGTPVLYF
j_gene: TRBJ2-7; abundance: -; v_gene: TRBV30; d_gene: TRBD1; CDR3nt: TGTGCCTGGAGTGTACGACAGGGATGGTACGAGCAGTACTTC; CDR3aa: CAWSVRQGWYEQYF
j_gene: TRBJ1-2; abundance: once; v_gene: TRBV6-2/TRBV6-3; d_gene: -; CDR3nt: TGTGCCAGCAGAGAGACAGCCGGCTATGGCTACACCTTC; CDR3aa: CASRETAGYGYTF
j_gene: TRBJ1-2; abundance: few; v_gene: TRBV7-2; d_gene: -; CDR3nt: TGTGCCAGCAGCTTATTGGGCAGATACACCTTAAACTATGGCTACACCTTC; CDR3aa: CASSLLGRYTLNYGYTF
j_gene: TRBJ1-2; abundance: -; v_gene: TRBV20-1; d_gene: -; CDR3nt: TGCAGTGGAATCCGGGACACCGCTAACTATGGCTACACCTTC; CDR3aa: CSGIRDTANYGYTF
j_gene: TRBJ1-2; abundance: -; v_gene: TRBV4-1; d_gene: -; CDR3nt: TGCGCCAGCAGCCAGACAGGATCCTATGGCTACACCTTC; CDR3aa: CASSQTGSYGYTF
j_gene: TRBJ2-1; abundance: few; v_gene: TRBV4-3; d_gene: TRBD2; CDR3nt: TGCGCCAGCAGCCATTTACTTCGGCCGGCGGGAGGAAATGAGCAGTTCTTC; CDR3aa: CASSHLLRPAGGNEQFF
j_gene: TRBJ1-2; abundance: -; v_gene: TRBV7-6; d_gene: -; CDR3nt: TGTGCCAGCAGCTTAGGTGGAGCCCAGGATGGCTACACCTTC; CDR3aa: CASSLGGAQDGYTF
j_gene: TRBJ1-5; abundance: -; v_gene: TRBV4-3; d_gene: -; CDR3nt: TGCGCCAGCAGCCAAGAATTCCGGTTCAATCAGCCCCAGCATTTT; CDR3aa: CASSQEFRFNQPQHF
j_gene: TRBJ2-5; abundance: -; v_gene: TRBV7-6; d_gene: TRBD1; CDR3nt: TGTGCCAGCAGCAACCGGGACAGGAGACAAGAGACCCAGTACTTC; CDR3aa: CASSNRDRRQETQYF
j_gene: TRBJ2-7; abundance: few; v_gene: TRBV28; d_gene: -; CDR3nt: TGTGCCAGCAGTTTAGGGCCTAGTCTTTACGAGCAGTACTTC; CDR3aa: CASSLGPSLYEQYF
j_gene: TRBJ2-1; abundance: many; v_gene: TRBV28; d_gene: TRBD2; CDR3nt: TGTGCCAGCAGTGGACTAGCCCACAATGAGCAGTTCTTC; CDR3aa: CASSGLAHNEQFF
j_gene: TRBJ2-1; abundance: -; v_gene: TRBV29-1; d_gene: TRBD1; CDR3nt: TGCAGCGTTGAATCCCCGGGACAGGGGTACAATGAGCAGTTCTTC; CDR3aa: CSVESPGQGYNEQFF
j_gene: TRBJ2-2; abundance: few; v_gene: TRBV11-2; d_gene: -; CDR3nt: TGTGCCAGCAGCTTACTGGGGGCGAGGGGGGAGCTGTTTTTT; CDR3aa: CASSLLGARGELFF
j_gene: TRBJ2-1; abundance: -; v_gene: TRBV19; d_gene: -; CDR3nt: TGTGCCAGTAGTACCTTCAATGAGCAGTTCTTC; CDR3aa: CASSTFNEQFF
j_gene: TRBJ2-1; abundance: -; v_gene: TRBV4-3; d_gene: -; CDR3nt: TGCGCCAGCAGCCACTCGGTGGTGGAGGGGAGGCAGTTCTTC; CDR3aa: CASSHSVVEGRQFF
j_gene: TRBJ2-5; abundance: -; v_gene: TRBV5-1; d_gene: TRBD2; CDR3nt: TGCGCCAGCAAACCGGGACTAGCGGGAGCTGGTGAGACCCAGTACTTC; CDR3aa: CASKPGLAGAGETQYF
j_gene: TRBJ2-1; abundance: -; v_gene: TRBV27; d_gene: -; CDR3nt: TGTGCCAGCAGCCTTATCCCAGGACGGATTATTGAGCAGTTCTTC; CDR3aa: CASSLIPGRIIEQFF
j_gene: TRBJ2-3; abundance: -; v_gene: TRBV7-8; d_gene: -; CDR3nt: TGTGCCAGCAACTCGTGGGGAGATACGCAGTATTTT; CDR3aa: CASNSWGDTQYF
j_gene: TRBJ2-5; abundance: -; v_gene: TRBV7-2; d_gene: -; CDR3nt: TGTGCCAGCAGCTTAGCGGGCCGAGCGGGAGAGACCCAGTACTTC; CDR3aa: CASSLAGRAGETQYF
j_gene: TRBJ2-2; abundance: once; v_gene: TRBV27; d_gene: TRBD1; CDR3nt: TGTGCCAGCGGGGAGCCGGGTCAGGGACAGGAGCCGCTGTTTTTT; CDR3aa: CASGEPGQGQEPLFF
j_gene: TRBJ2-2; abundance: -; v_gene: TRBV30; d_gene: TRBD2; CDR3nt: TGTGCCTGGCGTGCGGGAGATGAGGCCGGGGAGCTGTTTTTT; CDR3aa: CAWRAGDEAGELFF
j_gene: TRBJ2-1; abundance: -; v_gene: TRBV24-1; d_gene: TRBD2; CDR3nt: TGTGCCACCAGTGGCCCCACCGGGACTAGCCGTTCCTACAATGAGCAGTTCTTC; CDR3aa: CATSGPTGTSRSYNEQFF
j_gene: TRBJ2-1; abundance: -; v_gene: TRBV3-1; d_gene: -; CDR3nt: TGTGCCAGCACCTTGGGGGATGAGCAGTTCTTC; CDR3aa: CASTLGDEQFF
j_gene: TRBJ1-2; abundance: -; v_gene: TRBV4-3; d_gene: -; CDR3nt: TGCGCCAGCAGCCAAGCGGATGGGTACATTGTCTATGGCTACACCTTC; CDR3aa: CASSQADGYIVYGYTF
j_gene: TRBJ1-1; abundance: few; v_gene: TRBV15; d_gene: -; CDR3nt: TGTGCCACCACCCTGGGACCCCAAAGCGGGGACACTGAAGCTTTCTTT; CDR3aa: CATTLGPQSGDTEAFF